This T cell receptor (beta chain) is drawn from a study of T cell responses to AZD1222 COVID-19 vaccine. The study's findings and limits: Without day 14 samples, only post-peak T cell repertoires were studied. The donor cohort was predominantly white British with a female majority, and clonal diversity may have been underestimated. Nearly half of spike-specific TCRs reportedly target variant regions that are unmutated in the B.1.351 and B.1.1.7 variants.

Comment on this clone: What it binds is unknown.

The CDR3 spans 13 residues. V was clipped by 3 bases and J by 8 bases, with 12 bases between them. Germline V gene sequence: CDR1 KGHSH, CDR2 LQKENI. Some clones are missing from TCRdb's copy, which holds only in-frame ones; the method was immunoSEQ multiplex PCR. The sample includes roughly 170,000 clones, approximately 94% of them seen just once. This receptor was taken from an adult who received the AZD1222 COVID-19 vaccine. The chain has TRBV18 and TRBJ2-3; D may be TRBD2 (5 bases). Sequencing was performed on peripheral blood, taken 28 days after the second AZD1222 dose. The CDR3 coding sequence is TGTGCCAGCTCACCCCGGGAAGCGGCTACGCAGTATTTT. It specifies CASSPREAATQYF.